A selection of T cell receptor beta chains follows, all from one sample in a study of cytomegalovirus exposure and HLA in healthy donors. Only in-frame clones appear in the TCRdb table, and some are missing; sequencing was by immunoSEQ multiplex PCR. The sample records more than 110,000 clones, 75% to 85% being singletons. The sequencing input was PBMCs. Source of these receptors: a female donor in good health and CMV-seronegative. The CDR3 runs from the conserved cysteine through the conserved F or W. Each record gives: V gene, D gene, clone size, J gene, CDR3 protein, CDR3 DNA. D genes are given only for firm matches. For some rows the clone size is stated as once, few or many, or as a class when expanded; others skip it.

TRBV9,-,-,TRBJ1-2,CASSVAQTETGYTF,TGTGCCAGCAGCGTAGCTCAGACAGAGACTGGCTACACCTTC
TRBV5-1,-,-,TRBJ2-7,CASSLSGSSYEQYF,TGCGCCAGCAGCTTAAGCGGGTCATCCTACGAGCAGTACTTC
TRBV5-1,TRBD1,-,TRBJ1-2,CASQPGQGGGYGYTF,TGCGCCAGTCAACCGGGACAGGGAGGGGGCTATGGCTACACCTTC
TRBV28,-,-,TRBJ2-1,CASSLLGSSYNEQFF,TGTGCCAGCAGTTTACTAGGTTCTTCCTACAATGAGCAGTTCTTC
TRBV7-8,-,-,TRBJ1-5,CASSPREGQPQHF,TGTGCCAGCAGCCCCCGGGAGGGTCAGCCCCAGCATTTT
TRBV29-1,-,-,TRBJ1-1,CSVGMGETEAFF,TGCAGCGTTGGGATGGGCGAAACTGAAGCTTTCTTT
TRBV12-5,-,-,TRBJ1-5,CASLKDIPHQPQHF,TGTGCTAGCCTCAAAGACATACCTCATCAGCCCCAGCATTTT
TRBV19,-,-,TRBJ2-3,CASSIALWPPDTQYF,TGTGCCAGTAGTATAGCCCTCTGGCCCCCAGATACGCAGTATTTT
TRBV11-3,TRBD2,-,TRBJ2-1,CASSTGGVGSGNEQFF,TGTGCCAGCAGCACCGGGGGGGTCGGGAGCGGAAATGAGCAGTTCTTC
TRBV2,-,-,TRBJ1-4,CASSVAGRGVNEKLFF,TGTGCCAGCAGTGTCGCAGGGCGCGGGGTGAATGAAAAACTGTTTTTT
TRBV5-4,TRBD2,few,TRBJ2-3,CASSPSLAGETDTQYF,TGTGCCAGCAGCCCCTCACTAGCGGGAGAGACAGATACGCAGTATTTT
TRBV19,TRBD1,-,TRBJ2-7,CASSVGTGVLEQYF,TGTGCCAGTAGTGTCGGGACAGGGGTCCTGGAGCAGTACTTC
TRBV19,-,-,TRBJ1-2,CATGRREGVYGYTF,TGTGCCACTGGGAGGAGGGAAGGCGTCTATGGCTACACCTTC
TRBV9,TRBD1,-,TRBJ1-1,CASSEPLDRDRGNTEAFF,TGTGCCAGCAGCGAGCCCCTCGACAGGGATAGGGGTAACACTGAAGCTTTCTTT
TRBV28,TRBD1,-,TRBJ1-1,CASSARRTGNLYTEAFF,TGTGCCAGCAGTGCCCGACGGACAGGGAACTTGTACACTGAAGCTTTCTTT
TRBV9,-,-,TRBJ1-5,CASSTGQRDQPQHF,TGTGCCAGCAGTACTGGACAGAGAGATCAGCCCCAGCATTTT
TRBV28,-,-,TRBJ2-5,CASSLGRGRETQYF,TGTGCCAGCAGTTTAGGTAGAGGAAGGGAGACCCAGTACTTC
TRBV2,-,-,TRBJ2-7,CASSEGPADEQYF,TGTGCCAGCAGTGAAGGGCCTGCCGACGAGCAGTACTTC
TRBV2,TRBD1,-,TRBJ2-7,CASSFSRDRPFDEQYF,TGTGCCAGCAGTTTTTCCCGGGACAGGCCCTTCGACGAGCAGTACTTC
TRBV19,TRBD2,-,TRBJ2-1,CASSKRTSGGADNEQFF,TGTGCCAGTAGTAAAAGGACTAGCGGGGGGGCGGACAATGAGCAGTTCTTC
TRBV10-2,-,-,TRBJ2-1,CASSELRGAPPRIF,TGCGCCAGCAGTGAACTTCGGGGGGCCCCTCCAAGGATCTTC
TRBV5-6,-,few,TRBJ1-1,CASSLRGIDTEAFF,TGTGCCAGCAGCTTGAGAGGAATTGACACTGAAGCTTTCTTT
TRBV9,-,-,TRBJ2-2,CASSRLQGTAAELFF,TGTGCCAGCAGCCGATTGCAGGGAACGGCAGCGGAGCTGTTTTTT
TRBV27,TRBD2,once,TRBJ2-1,CASSLSARASGTGEQFF,TGTGCCAGCAGTTTATCGGCGCGGGCTAGCGGGACGGGTGAGCAGTTCTTC
TRBV5-1,-,-,TRBJ2-1,CASSLREGNEQFF,TGCGCCAGCAGCTTACGGGAAGGGAATGAGCAGTTCTTC
TRBV30,-,few,TRBJ1-5,CAWSPVSNQPQHF,TGTGCCTGGAGTCCTGTTAGCAATCAGCCCCAGCATTTT
TRBV9,-,-,TRBJ1-1,CASSVDQGNTEAFF,TGTGCCAGCAGCGTAGACCAGGGGAACACTGAAGCTTTCTTT
TRBV7-8,TRBD2,-,TRBJ2-1,CASSLGVAGAQEQFF,TGTGCCAGCAGCTTAGGGGTCGCGGGAGCACAAGAGCAGTTCTTC
TRBV6-6,TRBD1,-,TRBJ1-5,CASSYGTADSNQPQHF,TGTGCCAGCAGTTACGGGACAGCGGATAGCAATCAGCCCCAGCATTTT
TRBV7-9,-,-,TRBJ2-2,CASILQVNTGELFF,TGTGCCAGCATACTGCAGGTGAACACCGGGGAGCTGTTTTTT
TRBV5-6,TRBD2,-,TRBJ2-1,CASSLGLTSGIGNNEQFF,TGTGCCAGCAGCTTGGGATTGACTAGCGGGATCGGGAACAATGAGCAGTTCTTC
TRBV5-1,TRBD1,-,TRBJ1-1,CASSSPGQGIGTEAFF,TGCGCCAGCAGCTCACCGGGACAGGGAATAGGCACTGAAGCTTTCTTT
TRBV30,TRBD1,-,TRBJ2-2,CAWIDPQGAYGELFF,TGTGCCTGGATTGACCCCCAGGGGGCTTATGGGGAGCTGTTTTTT
TRBV11-3,TRBD2,-,TRBJ2-5,CASSFTSGSWETQYF,TGTGCCAGCAGCTTCACTAGCGGGAGCTGGGAGACCCAGTACTTC
TRBV7-8,-,few,TRBJ2-7,CASSSEYEQYF,TGTGCCAGCAGCTCCGAGTACGAGCAGTACTTC
TRBV5-6,TRBD1,few,TRBJ1-1,CASSHRTGGRTEAFF,TGTGCCAGCAGCCATCGGACAGGGGGTAGAACTGAAGCTTTCTTT
TRBV5-1,-,-,TRBJ2-7,CASSLESGDSYEQYF,TGCGCCAGCAGCTTGGAGTCGGGGGACTCCTACGAGCAGTACTTC
TRBV6-4,TRBD1,-,TRBJ1-1,CASSELGQGHTEAFF,TGTGCCAGCAGTGAGCTAGGACAGGGCCACACTGAAGCTTTCTTT
TRBV7-6,-,-,TRBJ2-7,CASSLVGGGLYEQYF,TGTGCCAGCAGCTTAGTTGGCGGGGGCCTGTACGAGCAGTACTTC
TRBV30,-,-,TRBJ2-7,CAWSFVGVEQYF,TGTGCCTGGAGTTTCGTGGGCGTCGAGCAGTACTTC
TRBV4-3,TRBD2,few,TRBJ2-5,CASSQGPGLAREQYF,TGCGCCAGCAGCCAGGGCCCAGGACTAGCTCGGGAGCAGTACTTC
TRBV6-1,TRBD2,few,TRBJ2-3,CASTPLAGGVDTQYF,TGTGCCAGCACCCCTTTAGCGGGGGGGGTAGATACGCAGTATTTT
TRBV19,-,-,TRBJ2-7,CASMSQSYEQYF,TGTGCCAGTATGTCACAGTCCTACGAGCAGTACTTC
TRBV5-6,TRBD1,few,TRBJ2-6,CASSLGQGGAGANVLTF,TGTGCCAGCAGCTTGGGACAGGGTGGGGCTGGGGCCAACGTCCTGACTTTC
TRBV6-1,TRBD1,few,TRBJ1-4,CASSAGGREKLFF,TGTGCCAGCAGTGCAGGGGGCAGGGAAAAACTGTTTTTT
TRBV4-1,-,-,TRBJ2-5,CASSQDESQGQETQYF,TGCGCCAGCAGCCAAGATGAGTCGCAGGGACAAGAGACCCAGTACTTC
TRBV5-4,TRBD2,-,TRBJ2-1,CASSTGTSAYNEQFF,TGTGCCAGCAGTACCGGGACTAGCGCCTACAATGAGCAGTTCTTC
TRBV15,-,-,TRBJ2-1,CATSRVRGNEQFF,TGTGCCACCAGCAGAGTCAGAGGCAATGAGCAGTTCTTC
TRBV7-8,TRBD2,-,TRBJ2-3,CASKRGITDTQYF,TGTGCCAGCAAGCGGGGGATCACAGATACGCAGTATTTT
TRBV28,-,few,TRBJ1-1,CASSFGGRTEAFF,TGTGCCAGCAGTTTCGGGGGAAGGACTGAAGCTTTCTTT
TRBV27,TRBD1,-,TRBJ2-5,CASSPLARGLETQYF,TGTGCCAGCAGTCCCCTTGCCAGGGGGCTAGAGACCCAGTACTTC
TRBV28,TRBD2,few,TRBJ2-7,CASSYGGGEQYF,TGTGCCAGCAGTTACGGGGGGGGCGAGCAGTACTTC
TRBV5-6,TRBD1,-,TRBJ2-7,CASSWTGAPYEQYF,TGTGCCAGCAGCTGGACAGGGGCGCCCTACGAGCAGTACTTC
TRBV4-1,TRBD1,-,TRBJ1-5,CASSQDGTGVGPQHF,TGCGCCAGCAGCCAAGATGGGACAGGGGTGGGGCCCCAGCATTTT
TRBV19,TRBD1,-,TRBJ2-7,CASRPGTGSAREQYF,TGTGCCAGTAGGCCCGGGACAGGGTCAGCGAGGGAGCAGTACTTC
TRBV10-3,-,-,TRBJ2-1,CAISEIEDNEQFF,TGTGCCATCAGTGAGATAGAGGACAATGAGCAGTTCTTC
TRBV7-2,-,-,TRBJ2-3,CASSILSGGTDTQYF,TGTGCCAGCAGCATCCTCTCAGGGGGCACAGATACGCAGTATTTT
TRBV6-1,TRBD1,many,TRBJ1-4,CASSEAQGAGNEKLFF,TGTGCCAGCAGTGAAGCCCAGGGGGCTGGTAATGAAAAACTGTTTTTT
TRBV6-5,-,-,TRBJ1-2,CASRLAGSDRTGYTF,TGTGCCAGCAGACTAGCCGGGTCCGATCGCACTGGCTACACCTTC
TRBV2,TRBD1,few,TRBJ1-2,CASSERAGGSGYTF,TGTGCCAGCAGTGAAAGGGCAGGGGGCTCTGGCTACACCTTC